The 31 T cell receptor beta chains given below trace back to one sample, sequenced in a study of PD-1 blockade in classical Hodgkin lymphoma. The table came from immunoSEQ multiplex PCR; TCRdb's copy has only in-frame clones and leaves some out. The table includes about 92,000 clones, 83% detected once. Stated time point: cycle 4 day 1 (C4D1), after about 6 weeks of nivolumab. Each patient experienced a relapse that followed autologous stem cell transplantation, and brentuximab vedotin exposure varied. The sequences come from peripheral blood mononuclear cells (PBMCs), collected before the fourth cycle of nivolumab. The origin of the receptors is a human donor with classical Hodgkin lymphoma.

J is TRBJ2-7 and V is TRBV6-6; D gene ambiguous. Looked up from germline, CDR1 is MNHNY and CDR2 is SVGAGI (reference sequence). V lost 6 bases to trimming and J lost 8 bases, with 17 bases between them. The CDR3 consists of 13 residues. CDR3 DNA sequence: TGTGCCAGCAGACCAGCAGCGACCCAGAAGCAGTACTTC. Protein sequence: CASRPAATQKQYF.

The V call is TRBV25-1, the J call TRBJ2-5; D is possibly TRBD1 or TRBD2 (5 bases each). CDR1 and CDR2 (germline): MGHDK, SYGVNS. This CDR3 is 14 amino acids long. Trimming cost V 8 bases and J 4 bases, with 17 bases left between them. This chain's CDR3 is CASAMGVRIETQYF. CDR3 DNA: TGTGCCAGCGCCATGGGGGTCCGAATAGAGACCCAGTACTTC.

CDR3 protein: CASSIETGLLLAGANVLTF. The CDR3 region has the DNA TGTGCCAGTAGTATAGAAACGGGCCTTCTTCTGGCTGGGGCCAACGTCCTGACTTTC. This chain uses TRBV19 with TRBJ2-6, with unresolved D. The CDR3 has 19 amino acids. Germline loops: CDR1 LNHDA, CDR2 SQIVND (reference sequence). Trimming removed 0 bases from V and 2 bases from J, with 17 bases in between.

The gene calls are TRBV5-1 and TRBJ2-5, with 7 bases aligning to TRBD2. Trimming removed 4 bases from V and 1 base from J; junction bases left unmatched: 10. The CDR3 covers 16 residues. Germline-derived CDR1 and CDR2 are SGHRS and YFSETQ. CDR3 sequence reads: CASSLGGDPFQETQYF. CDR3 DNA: TGCGCCAGCAGCCTTGGGGGGGACCCGTTCCAAGAGACCCAGTACTTC.

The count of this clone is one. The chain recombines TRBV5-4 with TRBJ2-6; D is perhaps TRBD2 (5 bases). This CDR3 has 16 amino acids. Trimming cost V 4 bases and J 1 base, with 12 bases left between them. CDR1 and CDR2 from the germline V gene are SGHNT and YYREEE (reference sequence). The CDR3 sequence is CASSLGGLSGANVLTF. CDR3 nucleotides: TGTGCCAGCAGCCTAGGTGGACTGTCTGGGGCCAACGTCCTGACTTTC.

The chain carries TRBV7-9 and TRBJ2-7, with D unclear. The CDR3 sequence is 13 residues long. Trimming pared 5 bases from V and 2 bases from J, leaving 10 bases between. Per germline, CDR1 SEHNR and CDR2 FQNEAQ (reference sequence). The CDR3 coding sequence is TGTGCCAGCAGCGCCGCCGGACCCTACGAGCAGTACTTC. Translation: CASSAAGPYEQYF.

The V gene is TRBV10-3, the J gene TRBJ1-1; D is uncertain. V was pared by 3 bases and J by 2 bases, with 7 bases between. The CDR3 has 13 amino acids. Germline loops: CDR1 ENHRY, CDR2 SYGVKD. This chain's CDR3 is CAISEGSNTEAFF. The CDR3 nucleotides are TGTGCCATCAGTGAAGGGTCTAACACTGAAGCTTTCTTT.

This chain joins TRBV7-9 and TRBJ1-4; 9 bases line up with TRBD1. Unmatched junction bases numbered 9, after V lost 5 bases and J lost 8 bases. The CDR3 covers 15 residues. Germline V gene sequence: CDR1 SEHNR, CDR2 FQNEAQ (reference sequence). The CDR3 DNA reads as TGTGCCAGCAGCCGCCGGGACAGGGAGGGAGAAAAACTGTTTTTT. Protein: CASSRRDREGEKLFF.

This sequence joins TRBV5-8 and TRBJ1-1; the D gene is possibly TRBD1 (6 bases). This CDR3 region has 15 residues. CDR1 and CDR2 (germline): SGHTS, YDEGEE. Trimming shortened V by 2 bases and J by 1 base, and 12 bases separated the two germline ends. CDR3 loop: CASSLTGRGNTEAFF. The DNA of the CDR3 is TGTGCCAGCAGCTTAACAGGGCGCGGGAACACTGAAGCTTTCTTT.

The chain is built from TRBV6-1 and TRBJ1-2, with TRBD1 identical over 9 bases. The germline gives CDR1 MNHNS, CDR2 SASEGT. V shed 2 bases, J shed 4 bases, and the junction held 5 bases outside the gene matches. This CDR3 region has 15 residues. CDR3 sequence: CASSETTGGVYGYTF. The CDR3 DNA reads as TGTGCCAGCAGTGAAACCACAGGGGGCGTCTATGGCTACACCTTC.

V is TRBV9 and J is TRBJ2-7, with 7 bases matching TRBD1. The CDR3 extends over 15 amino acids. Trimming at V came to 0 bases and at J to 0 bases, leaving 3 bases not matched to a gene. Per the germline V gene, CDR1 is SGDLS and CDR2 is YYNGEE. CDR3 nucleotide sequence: TGTGCCAGCAGCGTAGCTACAGGGGTCTCCTACGAGCAGTACTTC. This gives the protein CASSVATGVSYEQYF.

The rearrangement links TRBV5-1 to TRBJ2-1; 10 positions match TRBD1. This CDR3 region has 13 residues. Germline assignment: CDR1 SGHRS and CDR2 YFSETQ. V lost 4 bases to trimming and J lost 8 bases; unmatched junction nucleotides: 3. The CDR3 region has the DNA TGCGCCAGCAGCCCGGGACAGGGGTATGAGCAGTTCTTC. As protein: CASSPGQGYEQFF. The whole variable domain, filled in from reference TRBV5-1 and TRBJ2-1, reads KAGVTQTPRYLIKTRGQQVTLSCSPISGHRSVSWYQQTPGQGLQFLFEYFSETQRNKGNFPGRFSGRQFSNSRSEMNVSTLELGDSALYLCASSPGQGYEQFFGPGTRLTVL.

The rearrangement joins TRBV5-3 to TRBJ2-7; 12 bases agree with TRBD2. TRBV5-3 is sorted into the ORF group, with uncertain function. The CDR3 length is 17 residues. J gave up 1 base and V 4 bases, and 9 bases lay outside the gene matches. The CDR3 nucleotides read TGTGCCAGAAGCCGGACTAGCGGGGCCCCCTCATCCTACGAGCAGTACTTC. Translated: CARSRTSGAPSSYEQYF.

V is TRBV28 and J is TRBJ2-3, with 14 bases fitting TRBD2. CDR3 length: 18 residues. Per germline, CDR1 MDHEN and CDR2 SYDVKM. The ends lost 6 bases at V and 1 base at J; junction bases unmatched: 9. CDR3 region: CASSSQTSGRAGTDTQYF. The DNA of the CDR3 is TGTGCCAGCAGCTCCCAGACTAGCGGGAGGGCCGGCACAGATACGCAGTATTTT.

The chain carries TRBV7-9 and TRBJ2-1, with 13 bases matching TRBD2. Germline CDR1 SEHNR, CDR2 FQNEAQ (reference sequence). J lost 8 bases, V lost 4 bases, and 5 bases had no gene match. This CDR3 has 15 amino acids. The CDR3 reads CASSYGLAGVDEQFF. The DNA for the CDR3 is TGTGCCAGCAGCTACGGACTAGCGGGAGTCGATGAGCAGTTCTTC.

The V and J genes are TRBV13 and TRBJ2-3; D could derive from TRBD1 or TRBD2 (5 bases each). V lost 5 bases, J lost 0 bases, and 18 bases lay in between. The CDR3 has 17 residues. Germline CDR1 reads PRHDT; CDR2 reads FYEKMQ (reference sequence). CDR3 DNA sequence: TGTGCCAGCAGCCCTGGGACGATAAGGGATAGCACAGATACGCAGTATTTT. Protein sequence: CASSPGTIRDSTDTQYF.

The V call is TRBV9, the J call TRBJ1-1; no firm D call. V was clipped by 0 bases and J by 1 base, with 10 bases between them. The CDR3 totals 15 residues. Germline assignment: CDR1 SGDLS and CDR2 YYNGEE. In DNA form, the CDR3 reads TGTGCCAGCAGCGTAGATCCCGGGCCGAACACTGAAGCTTTCTTT. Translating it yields CASSVDPGPNTEAFF.

The DNA of the CDR3 is TGCAGCGCCCCCGGGACTAGCGGGAGAGTCTACGAGCAGTACTTC. Translation: CSAPGTSGRVYEQYF. The chain has TRBV29-1 and TRBJ2-7; 14 bases are a match to TRBD2. The CDR3 consists of 15 residues. The J segment lost 3 bases and the V segment lost 7 bases, leaving 8 bases of the junction unmatched. CDR1 is SQVTM and CDR2 is ANQGSEA in the germline V gene.

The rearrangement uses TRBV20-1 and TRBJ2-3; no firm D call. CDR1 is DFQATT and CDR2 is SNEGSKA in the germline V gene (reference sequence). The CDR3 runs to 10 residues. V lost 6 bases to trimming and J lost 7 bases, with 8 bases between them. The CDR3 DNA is TGCAGTGCCGCAGCGAATACGCAGTATTTT. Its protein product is CSAAANTQYF.

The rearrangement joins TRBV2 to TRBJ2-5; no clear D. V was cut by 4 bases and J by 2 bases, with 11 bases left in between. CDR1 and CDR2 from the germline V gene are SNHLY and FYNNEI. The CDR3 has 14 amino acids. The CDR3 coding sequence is TGTGCCAGCAGTGGGAAGCAGGTACAAGAGACCCAGTACTTC. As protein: CASSGKQVQETQYF.

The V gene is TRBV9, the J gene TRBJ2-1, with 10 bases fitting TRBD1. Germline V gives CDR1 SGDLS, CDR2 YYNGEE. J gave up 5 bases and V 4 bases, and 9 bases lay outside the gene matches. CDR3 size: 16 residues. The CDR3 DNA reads TGTGCCAGCAGCCCACCGACAGGGGGCGAACACAATGAGCAGTTCTTC. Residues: CASSPPTGGEHNEQFF.

For the CDR3, the DNA is TGTGCCAGCACCCGCCAGGGGAACAACTATGGCTACACCTTC. Amino acids: CASTRQGNNYGYTF. This rearrangement joins TRBV7-9 to TRBJ1-2, with a tentative D call TRBD1 (6 bases). Trimming cost V 7 bases and J 2 bases, with 14 bases left between them. CDR3 length: 14 amino acids. From germline, CDR1 is SEHNR and CDR2 FQNEAQ (reference sequence).

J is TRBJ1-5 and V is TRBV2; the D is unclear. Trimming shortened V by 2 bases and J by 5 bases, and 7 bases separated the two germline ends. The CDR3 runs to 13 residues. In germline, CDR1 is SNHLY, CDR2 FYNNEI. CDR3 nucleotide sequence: TGTGCCAGCAGTGAATCGGAATATCAGCCCCAGCATTTT. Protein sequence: CASSESEYQPQHF.

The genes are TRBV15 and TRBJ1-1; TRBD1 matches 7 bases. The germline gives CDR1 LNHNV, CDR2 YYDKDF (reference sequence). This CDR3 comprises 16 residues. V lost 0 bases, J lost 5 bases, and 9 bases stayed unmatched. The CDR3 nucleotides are TGTGCCACCAGCAGAGATCTCCGACAGGGCGGGACTGAAGCTTTCTTT. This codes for CATSRDLRQGGTEAFF.

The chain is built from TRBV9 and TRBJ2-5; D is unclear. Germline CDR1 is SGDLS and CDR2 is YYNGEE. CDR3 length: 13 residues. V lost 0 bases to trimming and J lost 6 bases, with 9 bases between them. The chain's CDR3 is CASSVDGGKTQYF. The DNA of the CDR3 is TGTGCCAGCAGCGTAGACGGTGGGAAGACCCAGTACTTC.

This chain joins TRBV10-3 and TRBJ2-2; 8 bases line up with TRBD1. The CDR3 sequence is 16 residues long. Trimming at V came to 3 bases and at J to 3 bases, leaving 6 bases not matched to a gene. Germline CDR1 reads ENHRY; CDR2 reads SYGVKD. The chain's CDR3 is CAISDRDRGDTGELFF. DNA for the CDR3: TGTGCCATCAGTGACCGAGACAGGGGAGACACCGGGGAGCTGTTTTTT.

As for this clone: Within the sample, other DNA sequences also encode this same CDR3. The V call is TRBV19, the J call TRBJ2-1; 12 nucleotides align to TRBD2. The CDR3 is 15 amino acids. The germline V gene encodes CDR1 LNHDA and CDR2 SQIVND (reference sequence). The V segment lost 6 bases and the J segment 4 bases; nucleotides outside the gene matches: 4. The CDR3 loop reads CASSGGLAGYNEQFF. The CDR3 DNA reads TGTGCCAGTAGCGGGGGACTAGCGGGTTACAATGAGCAGTTCTTC.

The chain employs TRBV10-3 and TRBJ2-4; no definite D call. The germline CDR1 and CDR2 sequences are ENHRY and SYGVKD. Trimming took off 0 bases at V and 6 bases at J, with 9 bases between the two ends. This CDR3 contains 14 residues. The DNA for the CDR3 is TGTGCCATCAGTGAGTCGTTGGGCCGAAACATTCAGTACTTC. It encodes CAISESLGRNIQYF.

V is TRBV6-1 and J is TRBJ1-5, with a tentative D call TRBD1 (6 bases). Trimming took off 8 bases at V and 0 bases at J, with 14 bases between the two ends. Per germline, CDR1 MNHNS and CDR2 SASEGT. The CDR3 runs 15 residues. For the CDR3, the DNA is TGTGCCAGCGTCGGCGGGACACATAGCAATCAGCCCCAGCATTTT. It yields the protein CASVGGTHSNQPQHF.

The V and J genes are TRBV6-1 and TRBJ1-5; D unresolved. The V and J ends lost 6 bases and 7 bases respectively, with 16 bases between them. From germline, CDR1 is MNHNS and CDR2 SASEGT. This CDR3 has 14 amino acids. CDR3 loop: CASSLELLEQPQHF. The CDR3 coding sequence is TGTGCCAGCAGCTTGGAGTTATTGGAACAGCCCCAGCATTTT.

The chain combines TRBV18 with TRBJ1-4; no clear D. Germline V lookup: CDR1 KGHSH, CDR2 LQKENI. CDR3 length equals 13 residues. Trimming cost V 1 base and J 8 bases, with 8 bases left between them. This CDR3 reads CASSPQGGEKLFF. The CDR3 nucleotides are TGTGCCAGCTCACCACAAGGTGGAGAAAAACTGTTTTTT.